At least ten counts were recorded for the clone carrying this TCR beta chain. As TCR cDNA was made by 5'RACE template switching, a universal primer site and UMIs were added. TCRdb passed the 5' RACE reads through MiXCR, listing each CDR3 protein once. The sample yields some 110,000 distinct CDR3 sequences, about 6.8% seen once. This entry belongs to a study of T cells after yellow fever vaccination. V lost 7 bases and J lost 9; bases outside the gene matches: 8. This CDR3 region has 13 residues. Germline values: CDR1 SQVTM, CDR2 ANQGSEA. The chain links TRBV29-1 to TRBJ2-1; 11 positions agree with TRBD1. The clonotype was recovered from a young man who received the YFV17D yellow fever vaccine. Sequenced material: CD4+ T cells sorted from PBMCs, taken approximately 40 days after the first yellow fever vaccination. The CDR3 coding sequence is TGCAGCGCTGGACAGGGGGCATCATTTGAGCAGTTCTTC. Translation: CSAGQGASFEQFF.